What follows are 2 T cell receptor beta chains derived from one specimen sequenced in a study of cytomegalovirus exposure and HLA in healthy donors. The method was immunoSEQ multiplex PCR; TCRdb's version includes in-frame clones alone and lacks a portion of them. The repertoire holds just under 75,000 clones, with roughly 93% as singletons. Sample: PBMCs. These receptors were taken from a woman between 18 and 29 years old in good health and CMV-seropositive.

The gene calls are TRBV7-8 and TRBJ2-7, with TRBD2 matching 11 bases. CDR3 length: 16 residues. CDR1 and CDR2 (germline): SGHVS, FQNEAQ. The V segment lost 5 bases and the J segment 1 base; nucleotides outside the gene matches: 7. The CDR3 region has the DNA TGTGCCAGCAGCCGCTTGACTAGCGGGGTTTCCTACGAGCAGTACTTC. It specifies CASSRLTSGVSYEQYF.

This clone appeared a single time. V gene TRBV2 combines with J gene TRBJ2-2; no clear D. Trimming left V 5 bases short and J 4 bases short, with 8 bases between. The length of the CDR3 is 13 residues. From germline, CDR1 is SNHLY and CDR2 FYNNEI. The CDR3: CASSPRGTGELFF. In DNA, the CDR3 is TGTGCCAGCAGTCCACGAGGCACCGGGGAGCTGTTTTTT.